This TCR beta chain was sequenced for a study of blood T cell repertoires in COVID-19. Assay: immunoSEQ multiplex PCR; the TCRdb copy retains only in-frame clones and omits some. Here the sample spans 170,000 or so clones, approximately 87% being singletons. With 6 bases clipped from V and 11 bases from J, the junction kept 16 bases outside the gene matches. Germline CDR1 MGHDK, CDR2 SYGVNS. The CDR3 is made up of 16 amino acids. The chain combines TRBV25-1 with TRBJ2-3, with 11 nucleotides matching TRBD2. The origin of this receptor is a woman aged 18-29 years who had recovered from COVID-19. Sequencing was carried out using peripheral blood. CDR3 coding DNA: TGTGCCAGCAGGAAAACCGGGACTAGCGGAGGAGGTGTGCAGTATTTT. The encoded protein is CASRKTGTSGGGVQYF.